The rows below give T cell receptor beta chains drawn from one sample of a study of T cells in localized non-small cell lung cancer. Profiled with immunoSEQ multiplex PCR; TCRdb holds only in-frame clones, not every one. The table shows 2,500 to 4,000 clones, with approximately 37% occurring only once. The specimen comprised lung tumor tissue, sampled before any cancer treatment. All receptors derive from a female donor aged 60 or older with stage I lung adenocarcinoma. Each CDR3 is given with its conserved first and last residue. A D gene is named only where the DNA matches it firmly. For some rows the clone size is stated as once, few or many, or as a class when expanded; others skip it.

J gene: TRBJ2-5
V gene: TRBV5-1
D gene: TRBD2
clone size: once
CDR3 DNA: TGCGCCAGCAGCTTCGGTTTAGCGGGAGGGGTAGAGACCCAGTACTTC
CDR3 protein: CASSFGLAGGVETQYF

J gene: TRBJ1-2
V gene: TRBV1
D gene: NA
clone size: NA
CDR3 DNA: TGCGCCAGCAGCCCAAATGGGAACTATGGCTACACCTTC
CDR3 protein: CASSPNGNYGYTF

J gene: TRBJ2-6
V gene: TRBV9
D gene: TRBD1
clone size: few
CDR3 DNA: TGTGCCAGCAGTCGGACAGGGCACTCTGGGGCCAACGTCCTGACTTTC
CDR3 protein: CASSRTGHSGANVLTF

J gene: TRBJ2-1
V gene: TRBV28
D gene: NA
clone size: few
CDR3 DNA: TGTGCCAGCAGTTTCCCTCCGAACCATGAGCAGTTCTTC
CDR3 protein: CASSFPPNHEQFF

J gene: TRBJ1-1
V gene: TRBV28
D gene: NA
clone size: NA
CDR3 DNA: TGTGCCAGCAGCCCCAGGGTAACTGAAGCTTTCTTT
CDR3 protein: CASSPRVTEAFF

J gene: TRBJ1-2
V gene: TRBV6-8
D gene: NA
clone size: medium-sized
CDR3 DNA: TGTGCCAGCAGTGTAGAGGAGGTTGGCGGCTACACCTTC
CDR3 protein: CASSVEEVGGYTF

J gene: TRBJ1-3
V gene: TRBV6-8
D gene: NA
clone size: NA
CDR3 DNA: TGTGCCAGCACCCTGAGGGAAAATGGAAACACCATATATTTT
CDR3 protein: CASTLRENGNTIYF

J gene: TRBJ1-6
V gene: TRBV19
D gene: TRBD1
clone size: NA
CDR3 DNA: TGTGCCAGTAGCCCCGGGAGGGACAGGGGTAATTCACCCCTCCACTTT
CDR3 protein: CASSPGRDRGNSPLHF

J gene: TRBJ2-7
V gene: TRBV6-7
D gene: NA
clone size: NA
CDR3 DNA: TGTGCCAGCATTTCACGGGGAGCTCGATACGAGCAGTACTTC
CDR3 protein: CASISRGARYEQYF

J gene: TRBJ2-1
V gene: TRBV9
D gene: TRBD2
clone size: NA
CDR3 DNA: TGTGCCAGCAGCGTAGACAGCGGGAGGTACAATGAGCAGTTCTTC
CDR3 protein: CASSVDSGRYNEQFF

J gene: TRBJ2-1
V gene: TRBV9
D gene: NA
clone size: NA
CDR3 DNA: TGTGCCAGCAGCGTAGGGGGTTATGAGCAGTTCTTC
CDR3 protein: CASSVGGYEQFF

J gene: TRBJ2-5
V gene: TRBV19
D gene: NA
clone size: NA
CDR3 DNA: TGTGCCAGTAGTAGTGGGGGAGAGACCCAGTACTTC
CDR3 protein: CASSSGGETQYF

J gene: TRBJ2-1
V gene: TRBV6-8
D gene: TRBD1
clone size: medium-sized
CDR3 DNA: TGTGCCAGCAGTTCCTTCGGACAGGGTGGGCAGTTCTTC
CDR3 protein: CASSSFGQGGQFF

J gene: TRBJ1-2
V gene: TRBV29-1
D gene: NA
clone size: NA
CDR3 DNA: TGCAGCGTTGAAGAGGTAGGGGGGAGCTATGGCTACACCTTC
CDR3 protein: CSVEEVGGSYGYTF

J gene: TRBJ2-5
V gene: TRBV2
D gene: TRBD1
clone size: few
CDR3 DNA: TGTGCCAGCAGCCTAGATGGACAGGGGGTGGAGACCCAGTACTTC
CDR3 protein: CASSLDGQGVETQYF

J gene: TRBJ2-7
V gene: TRBV9
D gene: NA
clone size: NA
CDR3 DNA: TGTGCCAGCAGCGTAGATCTGGGCTACGAGCAGTACTTC
CDR3 protein: CASSVDLGYEQYF

J gene: TRBJ2-7
V gene: TRBV9
D gene: TRBD2
clone size: NA
CDR3 DNA: TGTGCCAGCAGTGTCGGGGTGACTAGCGGTCGCGAGCAGTACTTC
CDR3 protein: CASSVGVTSGREQYF

J gene: TRBJ2-7
V gene: TRBV6-8
D gene: NA
clone size: medium-sized
CDR3 DNA: TGTGCCAGCATCCGAGCAGGCAGGGTCCACGAGCAGTACTTC
CDR3 protein: CASIRAGRVHEQYF

J gene: TRBJ2-3
V gene: TRBV5-1
D gene: NA
clone size: NA
CDR3 DNA: TGCGCCAGCAGCTTGTCAGGGTTTAGCACAGATACGCAGTATTTT
CDR3 protein: CASSLSGFSTDTQYF

J gene: TRBJ2-1
V gene: TRBV6-8
D gene: NA
clone size: few
CDR3 DNA: TGTGCCAGCACCTCCCGCCTCAATGAGCAGTTCTTC
CDR3 protein: CASTSRLNEQFF

J gene: TRBJ1-4
V gene: TRBV10-3
D gene: NA
clone size: few
CDR3 DNA: TGTGCCATCAGTGAGTCGGGGCGACCGGAAAAACTGTTTTTT
CDR3 protein: CAISESGRPEKLFF

J gene: TRBJ1-1
V gene: TRBV19
D gene: TRBD1
clone size: few
CDR3 DNA: TGTGCCAGTAGTGACAGGGGCCCCTACACTGAAGCTTTCTTT
CDR3 protein: CASSDRGPYTEAFF

J gene: TRBJ2-6
V gene: TRBV11-3
D gene: NA
clone size: few
CDR3 DNA: TGTGCCAGCAGCTCGCTACCGGGACTCCTAAGCTCTGGGGCCAACGTCCTGACTTTC
CDR3 protein: CASSSLPGLLSSGANVLTF

J gene: TRBJ1-5
V gene: TRBV11-3
D gene: TRBD1
clone size: few
CDR3 DNA: TGTGCCAGCAGCTTGGGACAGGGGGTGGGTCAGCCCCAGCATTTT
CDR3 protein: CASSLGQGVGQPQHF

J gene: TRBJ2-1
V gene: TRBV9
D gene: TRBD2
clone size: few
CDR3 DNA: TGTGCCAGCAGCCCCCGGGACTATGTTTACAATGAGCAGTTCTTC
CDR3 protein: CASSPRDYVYNEQFF

J gene: TRBJ2-2
V gene: TRBV5-1
D gene: NA
clone size: NA
CDR3 DNA: TGCGCCAGCAGCTTGGGGCAGAACACCGGGGAGCTGTTTTTT
CDR3 protein: CASSLGQNTGELFF

J gene: TRBJ1-3
V gene: TRBV19
D gene: NA
clone size: NA
CDR3 DNA: TGTGCCACCATTTCTGGAAACACCATATATTTT
CDR3 protein: CATISGNTIYF

J gene: TRBJ2-7
V gene: TRBV30
D gene: NA
clone size: NA
CDR3 DNA: TGTGCCTGGAACAGCGGAGCCTACGAGCAGTACTTC
CDR3 protein: CAWNSGAYEQYF

J gene: TRBJ2-1
V gene: TRBV9
D gene: NA
clone size: medium-sized
CDR3 DNA: TGTGCCAGCAGCCCCCGGGATGCTCCCTACAATGAGCAGTTCTTC
CDR3 protein: CASSPRDAPYNEQFF

J gene: TRBJ1-2
V gene: TRBV11-3
D gene: NA
clone size: medium-sized
CDR3 DNA: TGTGCCAGCAGCTTGGAGGGCAGGGCCCCTACCTATGGCTACACCTTC
CDR3 protein: CASSLEGRAPTYGYTF

J gene: TRBJ1-3
V gene: TRBV18
D gene: NA
clone size: NA
CDR3 DNA: TGTGCCAGCTCACCCCAGAGCTCTGGAAACACCATATATTTT
CDR3 protein: CASSPQSSGNTIYF

J gene: TRBJ2-1
V gene: TRBV19
D gene: TRBD2
clone size: NA
CDR3 DNA: TGTGCCAGTAGTATCCAAGGTACTAGCGGGCCTTACAATGAGCAGTTCTTC
CDR3 protein: CASSIQGTSGPYNEQFF

J gene: TRBJ2-5
V gene: TRBV19
D gene: NA
clone size: NA
CDR3 DNA: TGTGCCAGTAGTACGGGCTCCCTGGGGGAGACCCAGTACTTC
CDR3 protein: CASSTGSLGETQYF

J gene: TRBJ2-7
V gene: TRBV19
D gene: TRBD1
clone size: NA
CDR3 DNA: TGTGCCGGAATGGCTCCGGGACAGGGTTCGAACGGGAGTGAGCAGTACTTC
CDR3 protein: CAGMAPGQGSNGSEQYF

J gene: TRBJ1-5
V gene: TRBV5-1
D gene: NA
clone size: NA
CDR3 DNA: TGCGCCAGCAGCGATGGTAGTAGCAATCAGCCCCAGCATTTT
CDR3 protein: CASSDGSSNQPQHF

J gene: TRBJ1-5
V gene: TRBV6-8
D gene: NA
clone size: NA
CDR3 DNA: TGTGCCAGCAGAATTCGGTTTGCAGGCAATCAGCCCCAGCATTTT
CDR3 protein: CASRIRFAGNQPQHF

J gene: TRBJ1-2
V gene: TRBV10-2
D gene: NA
clone size: NA
CDR3 DNA: TGCGCCAGCAGTGAGTCAGGGACCTATGGCTACACCTTC
CDR3 protein: CASSESGTYGYTF

J gene: TRBJ2-7
V gene: TRBV6-8
D gene: NA
clone size: medium-sized
CDR3 DNA: TGTGCCAGCAGTTACGCCCGGGAGTACGAGCAGTACTTC
CDR3 protein: CASSYAREYEQYF

J gene: TRBJ1-1
V gene: TRBV10-1
D gene: NA
clone size: NA
CDR3 DNA: TGCGCCAGCAGGGAGAACCGGGACAAGAACACTGAAGCTTTCTTT
CDR3 protein: CASRENRDKNTEAFF

J gene: TRBJ1-2
V gene: TRBV30
D gene: TRBD1
clone size: NA
CDR3 DNA: TGTGCCTGGAGTAGGGGACAGGGGGATGGCTACACCTTC
CDR3 protein: CAWSRGQGDGYTF

J gene: TRBJ2-7
V gene: TRBV28
D gene: TRBD1
clone size: NA
CDR3 DNA: TGTGCCAGCAGCCTCGGGACAGCCTACGAGCAGTACTTC
CDR3 protein: CASSLGTAYEQYF

J gene: TRBJ2-7
V gene: TRBV5-1
D gene: TRBD2
clone size: NA
CDR3 DNA: TGCGCCAGCAGCTCCCAACCGGGAGGAGGGAACGAGCAGTACTTC
CDR3 protein: CASSSQPGGGNEQYF

J gene: TRBJ2-7
V gene: TRBV18
D gene: TRBD2
clone size: NA
CDR3 DNA: TGTGCCAGCTCACCGGGACTAGCGGGGTCTGGAACCGAGCAGTACTTC
CDR3 protein: CASSPGLAGSGTEQYF

J gene: TRBJ2-5
V gene: TRBV6-8
D gene: TRBD2
clone size: few
CDR3 DNA: TGTGCCAGCAGGCCCGCGGGAGGAGGAGAGACCCAGTACTTC
CDR3 protein: CASRPAGGGETQYF

J gene: TRBJ1-4
V gene: TRBV30
D gene: NA
clone size: few
CDR3 DNA: TGTGCCTGGAGTGTACTGCCGGCTAATGAAAAACTGTTTTTT
CDR3 protein: CAWSVLPANEKLFF